This record covers a single T cell receptor (beta chain). The antigen remains unidentified. This record belongs to a study of T cell responses to AZD1222 COVID-19 vaccine. Broader study findings: In all cases, repertoires were sampled only after the peak T cell response. White British ancestry dominated among donors, who included more females, and clonal diversity was possibly underestimated.

Clones were read by immunoSEQ multiplex PCR, and TCRdb kept only the in-frame ones, dropping some. The sample comprises some 170,000 clones, about 92% of which are singletons, and 0.9% rests with the top ten. V dropped 2 bases and J dropped 9; count of bases not matched to a gene: 6. Germline CDR1 reads SEHNR; CDR2 reads FQNEAQ (reference sequence). CDR3 size: 13 residues. This clonotype was sampled from an adult in good health. This chain joins TRBV7-9 and TRBJ1-1, with TRBD1 matching 7 bases. The sample here was peripheral blood, taken on day 0 of AZD1222 vaccination. The CDR3 nucleotides read TGTGCCAGCAGCTTACCGACAGGGCCTAAAGCTTTCTTT. Translating it yields CASSLPTGPKAFF.